This T cell receptor beta chain is drawn from a study of cytomegalovirus exposure and HLA in healthy donors (dated by TCRdb to 2016 to 2017). Study-level background: An earlier analysis of roughly 630 of the donors reported 250 to 300 Gb of sequence data and 120 million or so unique TCR beta sequences from 150 million to 200 million T cells. Donor age, sex, ethnicity and CMV serostatus were collected together with the repertoire data. An earlier analysis of 587 of the donors used high-throughput TCR beta sequencing to judge whether each TCR beta V gene segment behaved as functional or pseudogenic. The number of typed donors differed by locus: about 629-640 for A, B, C, DRB1 and DQB1; approximately 520 for DQA1; around 580 for DPA1; and some 470 for DPB1. A later analysis re-analyzed previously published TCR beta repertoires from 500 to 700 donors and added high-resolution HLA genotyping to study TCR occurrence patterns. The T cell repertoires of several hundred subjects were profiled by immunosequencing and related to cytomegalovirus serostatus. Across some 400 genotyped donors of the cohort, an average of about 220,000 unique TCR beta nucleotide sequences per donor were sequenced, and roughly 18% of those sequences were non-productive. In addition to the first cohort of 666 subjects, a separate validation cohort of about 120 different subjects was used. Every discovery cohort repertoire had been produced on one sequencing platform. Roughly 5 DR-DQ haplotypes were handled as single units for association and clustering, since linkage in the cohort was strong. HLA typing included class I and class II loci at four-digit resolution. Among the 398 genotyped donors, roughly 80% belonged to the genetic ancestry cluster associated with self-reported Caucasian donors. The study was designed to test whether signatures of past pathogen exposure could be identified by cataloging public T cell receptors. In the later analysis, no new phenotypic data were used to find candidate immune exposures; instead, reliance was placed on TCR beta sequences and their occurrence across donors. A later genetic analysis used genome-wide SNP genotypes for about 60% of the roughly 700 donors, treating that subset as a discovery cohort. An early release covering roughly 600 HLA-typed donors comprised approximately 300 gigabases of sequencing data and some 79 million unique TCR sequences. High-throughput TCR immunosequencing, statistical association of individual TCRs with disease status, and machine learning were combined to predict cytomegalovirus infection status. The investigation overall reported the following: For the cohort, immune exposure information was limited to CMV serostatus. Because counts were too low, some 17 rarely observed V segments, including chromosome 9 orphons, were excluded from the earlier analysis of some 540 of the donors. In a later analysis, several top co-occurrence clusters were reported to appear linked to parvovirus B19, influenza, CMV and Epstein-Barr virus. Three of the identified cytomegalovirus-associated TCR beta chains were confirmed in vitro to be specific for cytomegalovirus antigens. When HLA alleles, especially DR and DQ, strongly co-occurred, attributing TCR associations to individual alleles was difficult. The presence/absence analyses assumed that sequencing depth was roughly uniform across donors, and that assumption may not be true. At a false discovery rate of 0.05, a later analysis linked fewer than 20,000 TCR beta sequences to specific HLA alleles. In a later analysis, the rate of TCR association differed among HLA loci, with DRB1 alleles having the most associated TCRs and HLA-C alleles having the fewest. In a later genetic analysis, a missense DCLRE1C variant was associated with V-gene and J-gene trimming of TCR beta chains, and the association was replicated in an independent cohort. In the study, about 150 TCR beta chains were listed as associated with cytomegalovirus. Because HLA typing was unavailable for some donors at each locus, only the typed subset was used in association tests. Most CMV-associated TCR beta chains appeared to be HLA-restricted in a later analysis, and the HLA associations seemed to be driven largely by CMV exposure. Cytomegalovirus status was reported to be diagnosed by the classifier with high specificity and sensitivity in both the original and validation cohorts. According to the authors, the approach could potentially be generalized to other disease states and immunological phenotypes. Linkage disequilibrium might explain the correlated functional status among segregating V segments, but an unknown experimental factor could not be ruled out. A further reported finding was that TCR beta sequences accurately predicted the HLA-A and HLA-B alleles for most subjects in the first cohort. A cluster of highly shared sequence variants was judged likely to represent a technical artifact of the sequencing pipeline. In a later analysis, HLA-associated TCR beta chains were found to be more clonally expanded and to have lower generation probabilities than equally common non-associated chains. Some IMGT-functional V segments, including TRBV6-2 and TRBV6-3, could not be distinguished by the 87-base-pair reads and were therefore excluded. Across donors, most TCR sequences were observed very rarely, whereas some public TCRs were present in many individuals. An earlier analysis of 450 to 750 of the donors showed that most TCR beta V segments appeared in productive rearrangements either about 87% or about 30% of the time, which broadly matched IMGT annotations. The cohort was sequenced for TCR beta chains only, and without alpha or paired-chain data the features that could be detected were limited. Compared with the approximately 670-donor mean, donors in an Asian-associated ancestry cluster had fewer N-insertions in productive TCRs, according to a later genetic analysis.

Preparation of the library involved the immunoSEQ multiplex PCR assay. For the multiplex PCR, a mixture combining 60 forward primers for TCR Vbeta segments and 13 reverse primers for TCR Jbeta segments was used. The CDR3 region of rearranged TCR beta genes was amplified from genomic DNA with a multiplex PCR assay. On the Illumina HiSeq System, the amplified TCR beta libraries were sequenced as 87-base-pair reads. The paper's processing steps were these. A later analysis tallied tens of millions of unique TCR beta chains across the 600 to 700 repertoires, and roughly 11 million of those chains were shared by two or more donors. Raw reads were error-corrected and collapsed into unique sequences by a nearest-neighbor algorithm in which closely related sequences were merged to remove PCR and sequencing errors. Alignment of CDR3 sequences to IMGT reference sequences was used to assign V, D and J gene segments. Each retained sequence needed at least a six-nucleotide match to both a V gene segment and a J gene segment. A rearrangement counted as productive if the CDR3 had no stop codons and remained in frame with V and J, and every other rearrangement counted as non-productive. Following IMGT convention, CDR3 was defined as the stretch from the second conserved V-encoded cysteine up to the conserved J-encoded phenylalanine. The earlier analysis of 450 to 750 of the donors excluded any sequence lacking an unambiguous match to a single V gene segment. An earlier analysis of a few hundred of the donors called V segments functional above 56.7% productive rearrangements and segregating when the between-donor standard deviation exceeded 5%. A statistical classification framework was built for diagnosing cytomegalovirus status from the catalog of TCR beta chain sequences. V and J gene assignment, in a later analysis, came from comparing TCR nucleotide sequences with IMGT/GENE-DB human TR gene sequences. A later analysis assigned CDR3 sequences and most-parsimonious VDJ recombination scenarios with the TCRdist pipeline. In a later analysis, each TCR beta chain was defined by its CDR3 amino acid sequence together with its V-gene family, and reads lacking a unique V-gene family were excluded. In a later analysis, 450 to 600 highly shared, low-generation-probability nucleotide sequences were removed to address suspected cross-contamination and a sequencing artifact. For each public chain, a later analysis derived a clonal expansion index from normalized ranks of inferred template counts within each repertoire. Generation probabilities in a later analysis came from a VDJ recombination model fitted to out-of-frame rearrangements, and those results were checked against IGoR. A later analysis scored TCR-TCR, TCR-HLA and TCR-CMV co-occurrence with hypergeometric tests, applying a repertoire-size bias correction to TCR pairs. To estimate false discovery rates, a later analysis permuted the HLA or CMV assignments 20 times. In a later analysis, co-occurring TCRs were grouped using DBSCAN, with TCRdist sequence similarity added in when clustering inside HLA-allele-positive subsets. For co-occurrence clustering, repertoires with fewer than 30,000 or more than 120,000 public chains were excluded, along with roughly five repertoires with anomalous nucleotide sharing. TCRdb limited this immuneACCESS table to in-frame rearrangements with V and J called. A share of clones is missing; checked studies link under half to unresolved V genes, and the rest is unexplained. V, J and clone size are taken as reported in that table, and D and trimming were inferred from the DNA itself. In all, the sample holds around 200,000 clones, and around 85% of those were seen once. The ten biggest clones cover less than 2% of the sample.

This clone was detected a few times. Its cognate antigen has yet to be identified. Per-base qualities were not stored, and no clone one base away is much larger. CDR3 length: 15 amino acids, cysteine to phenylalanine. Only the CDR3 DNA is retained, 45 bases long and in frame from the first base. V lost 3 bases and J lost 6 bases, and the count of bases not matched to a germline gene is 8. The germline V gene encodes CDR1 MNHEY and CDR2 SMNVEV (reference sequence). The cohort comprised fewer than 750 healthy bone marrow donors. All cohort members were sampled while nominally healthy, although unrecorded immune exposures were likely present. The donor tested CMV seronegative and was one of the 352 seronegative cohort members. A peripheral blood sample was provided by each donor, and peripheral blood mononuclear cells were used for TCR beta sequencing. Genomic DNA was extracted from the blood cell samples with the Qiagen DNeasy Blood Extraction Kit.

The chain links TRBV27 with TRBJ2-1; the junction holds 7 bases that match TRBD2. The clonotype was recovered from a man in his fifties or sixties in good health and CMV-seronegative. The sequencing sample was made of PBMCs. The DNA reads as follows: TGTGCCAGCAGTTTTCCGCGCGGGGGATCCAATGAGCAGTTCTTC. This translates into CASSFPRGGSNEQFF.